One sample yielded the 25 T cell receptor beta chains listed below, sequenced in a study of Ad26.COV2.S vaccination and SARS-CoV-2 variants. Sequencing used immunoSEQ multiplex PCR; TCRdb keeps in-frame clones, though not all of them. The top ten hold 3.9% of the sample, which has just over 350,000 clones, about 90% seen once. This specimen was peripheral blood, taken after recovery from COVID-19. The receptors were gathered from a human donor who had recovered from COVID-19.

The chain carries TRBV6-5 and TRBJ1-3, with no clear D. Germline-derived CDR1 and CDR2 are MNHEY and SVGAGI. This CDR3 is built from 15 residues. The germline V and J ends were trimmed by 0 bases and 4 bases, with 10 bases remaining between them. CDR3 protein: CASSYSSGFGNTIYF. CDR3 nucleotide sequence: TGTGCCAGCAGTTACTCGTCGGGGTTCGGAAACACCATATATTTT.

The CDR3 loop is CASSAHRGSNEKLFF. As DNA, the CDR3 is TGTGCCAGTAGTGCCCACAGGGGGTCTAATGAAAAACTGTTTTTT. This chain uses TRBV19 with TRBJ1-4, with 8 bases fitting TRBD1. The V gene end was trimmed by 5 bases and the J gene end by 3 bases; junction bases not matched to a gene: 5. Germline V gives CDR1 LNHDA, CDR2 SQIVND (reference sequence). The CDR3 loop spans 15 amino acids.

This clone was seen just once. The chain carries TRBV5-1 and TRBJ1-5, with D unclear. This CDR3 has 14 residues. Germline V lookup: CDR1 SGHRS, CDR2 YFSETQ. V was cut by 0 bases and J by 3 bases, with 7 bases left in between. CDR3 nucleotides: TGCGCCAGCAGCTTGGATCAACCCAATCAGCCCCAGCATTTT. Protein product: CASSLDQPNQPQHF.

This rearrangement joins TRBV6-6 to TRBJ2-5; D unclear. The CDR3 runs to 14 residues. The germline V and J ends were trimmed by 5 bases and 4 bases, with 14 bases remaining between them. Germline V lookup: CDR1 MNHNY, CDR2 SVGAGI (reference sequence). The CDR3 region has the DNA TGTGCCAGCAGTGATAATCTCACCCCAGAGACCCAGTACTTC. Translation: CASSDNLTPETQYF.

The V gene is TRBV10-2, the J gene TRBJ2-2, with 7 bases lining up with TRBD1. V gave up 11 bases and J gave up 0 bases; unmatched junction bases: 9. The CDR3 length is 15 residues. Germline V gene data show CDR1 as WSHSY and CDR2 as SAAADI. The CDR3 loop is CAGQDRTANTGELFF. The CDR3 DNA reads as TGCGCCGGACAGGACAGAACAGCGAACACCGGGGAGCTGTTTTTT.

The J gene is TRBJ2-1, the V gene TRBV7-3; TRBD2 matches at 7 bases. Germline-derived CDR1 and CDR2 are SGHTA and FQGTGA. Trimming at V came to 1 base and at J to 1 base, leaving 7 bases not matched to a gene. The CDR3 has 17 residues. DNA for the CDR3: TGTGCCAGCAGCTTAAACCCAGCGGGGCATTCCTACAATGAGCAGTTCTTC. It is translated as CASSLNPAGHSYNEQFF.

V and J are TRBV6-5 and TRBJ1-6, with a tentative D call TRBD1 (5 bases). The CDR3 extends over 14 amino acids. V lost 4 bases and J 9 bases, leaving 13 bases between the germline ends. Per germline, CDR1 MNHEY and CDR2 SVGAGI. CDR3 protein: CASSSGRGGSPLHF. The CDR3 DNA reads TGTGCCAGCAGTTCCGGGCGGGGGGGTTCACCCCTCCACTTT.

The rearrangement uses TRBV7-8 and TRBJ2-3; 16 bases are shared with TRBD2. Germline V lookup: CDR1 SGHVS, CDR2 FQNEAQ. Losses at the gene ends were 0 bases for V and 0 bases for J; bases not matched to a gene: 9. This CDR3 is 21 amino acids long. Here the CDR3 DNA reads TGTGCCAGCAGCTTAGCGCCGGGACTAGCGGGGGGGATCGCTAGCACAGATACGCAGTATTTT. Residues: CASSLAPGLAGGIASTDTQYF.

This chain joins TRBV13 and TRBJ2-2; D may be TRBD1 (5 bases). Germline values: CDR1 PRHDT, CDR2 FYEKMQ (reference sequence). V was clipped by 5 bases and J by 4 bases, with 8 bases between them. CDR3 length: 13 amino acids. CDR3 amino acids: CASSTDSTGELFF. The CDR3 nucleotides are TGTGCCAGCAGCACAGACAGCACCGGGGAGCTGTTTTTT.

In DNA form, the CDR3 reads TGTGCCAGCAGCCAAGATCTTGGGGAGACCCAGTACTTC. Its protein product is CASSQDLGETQYF. The chain is built from TRBV14 and TRBJ2-5; D ambiguous. Germline-derived CDR1 and CDR2 are SGHDN and FVKESK. V was pared by 0 bases and J by 5 bases, with 7 bases between. CDR3 length: 13 amino acids.

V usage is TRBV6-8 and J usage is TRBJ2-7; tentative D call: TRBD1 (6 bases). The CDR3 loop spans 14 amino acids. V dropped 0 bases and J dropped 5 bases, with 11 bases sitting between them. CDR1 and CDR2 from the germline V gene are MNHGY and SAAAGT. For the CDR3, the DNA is TGTGCCAGCAGTTACTCGTCACAGGGCCACGAGCAGTACTTC. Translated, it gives CASSYSSQGHEQYF.

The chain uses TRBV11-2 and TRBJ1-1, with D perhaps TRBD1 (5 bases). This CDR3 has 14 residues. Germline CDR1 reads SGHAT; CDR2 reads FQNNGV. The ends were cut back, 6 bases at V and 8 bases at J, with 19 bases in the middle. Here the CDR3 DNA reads TGTGCCAGCAGACAGATGGGACGGCTTTCCGAAGCTTTCTTT. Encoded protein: CASRQMGRLSEAFF.

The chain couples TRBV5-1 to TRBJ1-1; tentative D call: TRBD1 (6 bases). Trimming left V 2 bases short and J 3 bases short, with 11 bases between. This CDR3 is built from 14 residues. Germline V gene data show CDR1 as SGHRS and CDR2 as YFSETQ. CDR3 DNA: TGCGCCAGCAGCTTAAACCCAGGGGACACTGAAGCTTTCTTT. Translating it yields CASSLNPGDTEAFF.

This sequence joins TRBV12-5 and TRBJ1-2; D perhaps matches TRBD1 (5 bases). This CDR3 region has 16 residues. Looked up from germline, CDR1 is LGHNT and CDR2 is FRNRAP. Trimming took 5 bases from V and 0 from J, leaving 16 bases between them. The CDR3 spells CASGLDGGYANYGYTF. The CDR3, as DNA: TGTGCTAGTGGTCTGGACGGGGGATACGCTAACTATGGCTACACCTTC.

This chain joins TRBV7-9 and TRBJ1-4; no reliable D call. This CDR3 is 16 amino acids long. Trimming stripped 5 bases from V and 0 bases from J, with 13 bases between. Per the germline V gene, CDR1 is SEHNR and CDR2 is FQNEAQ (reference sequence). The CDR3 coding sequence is TGTGCCAGCAGCCTCGACGGAAGGGCAACTAATGAAAAACTGTTTTTT. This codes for CASSLDGRATNEKLFF.

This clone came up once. Here the CDR3 reads CASSLALPTQYF. CDR3 in DNA: TGTGCCAGCAGTTTAGCGCTCCCGACCCAGTACTTC. The chain carries TRBV12-3 or TRBV12-4 and TRBJ2-5; D gene uncertain. Trimming removed 0 bases from V and 7 bases from J, with 6 bases in between. There are 12 residues in the CDR3.

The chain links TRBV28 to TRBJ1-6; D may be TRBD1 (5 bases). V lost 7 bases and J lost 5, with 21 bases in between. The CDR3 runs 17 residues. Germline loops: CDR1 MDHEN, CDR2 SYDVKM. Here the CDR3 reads CASTPRLGQSDNSPLHF. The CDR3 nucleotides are TGTGCCAGCACCCCCCGGCTAGGACAATCTGATAATTCACCCCTCCACTTT.

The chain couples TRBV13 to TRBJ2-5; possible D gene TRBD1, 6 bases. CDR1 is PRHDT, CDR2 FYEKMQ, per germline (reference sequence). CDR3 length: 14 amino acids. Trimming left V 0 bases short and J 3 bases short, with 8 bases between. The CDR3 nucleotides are TGTGCCAGCAGCTTAGGAGGGGGAGAAGAGACCCAGTACTTC. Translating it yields CASSLGGGEETQYF.

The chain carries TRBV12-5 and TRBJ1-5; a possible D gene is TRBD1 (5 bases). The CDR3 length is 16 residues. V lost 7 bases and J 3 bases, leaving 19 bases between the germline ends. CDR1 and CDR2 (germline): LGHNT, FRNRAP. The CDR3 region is CASAYMGVGLNQPQHF. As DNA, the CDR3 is TGTGCTAGTGCCTATATGGGGGTGGGCCTCAATCAGCCCCAGCATTTT.

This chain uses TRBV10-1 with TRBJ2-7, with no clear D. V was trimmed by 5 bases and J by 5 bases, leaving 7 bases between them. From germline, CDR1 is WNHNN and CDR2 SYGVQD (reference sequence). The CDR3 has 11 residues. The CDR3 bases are TGCGCCAGCAGTCTTGTAGACGAGCAGTACTTC. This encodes CASSLVDEQYF.

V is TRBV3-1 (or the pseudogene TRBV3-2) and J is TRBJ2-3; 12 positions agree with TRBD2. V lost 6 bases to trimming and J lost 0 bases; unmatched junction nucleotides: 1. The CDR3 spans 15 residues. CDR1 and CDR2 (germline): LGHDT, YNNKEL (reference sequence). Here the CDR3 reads CASRTSGGSTDTQYF. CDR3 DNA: TGTGCCAGCAGAACTAGCGGGGGGAGCACAGATACGCAGTATTTT.

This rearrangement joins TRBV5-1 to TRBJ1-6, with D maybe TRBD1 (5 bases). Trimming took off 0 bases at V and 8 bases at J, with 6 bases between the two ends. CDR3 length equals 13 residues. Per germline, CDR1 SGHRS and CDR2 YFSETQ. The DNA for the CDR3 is TGCGCCAGCAGCTTGGCCAGGGATTCACCCCTCCACTTT. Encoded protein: CASSLARDSPLHF.

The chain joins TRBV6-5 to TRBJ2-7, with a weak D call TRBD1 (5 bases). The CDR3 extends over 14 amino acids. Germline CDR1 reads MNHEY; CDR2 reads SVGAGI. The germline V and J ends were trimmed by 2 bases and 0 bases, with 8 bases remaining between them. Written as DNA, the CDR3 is TGTGCCAGCAGTTACGGGGCGTCCTCCTACGAGCAGTACTTC. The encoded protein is CASSYGASSYEQYF.

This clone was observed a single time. CDR3 protein: CASSRMGTAGGPYEQFF. The CDR3 region has the DNA TGTGCCAGCAGCCGAATGGGGACCGCGGGGGGGCCCTATGAGCAGTTCTTC. The chain joins TRBV5-8 to TRBJ2-1; 9 bases line up with TRBD2. The germline V gene has CDR1 SGHTS and CDR2 YDEGEE. The CDR3 runs to 17 residues. V shed 4 bases and J 8 bases; nucleotides not matched to a gene: 16. Complete variable domain (other parts from reference TRBV5-8 and TRBJ2-1): EAGVTQSPTHLIKTRGQQATLRCSPISGHTSVYWYQQALGLGLQFLLWYDEGEERNRGNFPPRFSGRQFPNYSSELNVNALELEDSALYLCASSRMGTAGGPYEQFFGPGTRLTVL.

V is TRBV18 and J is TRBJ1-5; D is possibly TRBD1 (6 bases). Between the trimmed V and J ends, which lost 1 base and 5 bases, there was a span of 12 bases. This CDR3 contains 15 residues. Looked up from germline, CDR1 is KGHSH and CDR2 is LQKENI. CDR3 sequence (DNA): TGTGCCAGCTCACCACGAGGAAACAGGGATCAGCCCCAGCATTTT. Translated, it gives CASSPRGNRDQPQHF.